Listed below are T cell receptor beta chains from one sample, sequenced in a study of siplizumab effects on memory and regulatory T cells. Generated by immunoSEQ multiplex PCR, the TCRdb table keeps only in-frame clones and is missing some. This sample yields 100,000 or so clones, of which approximately 92% are seen a single time; just over 2.5% belongs to the top ten. The sample was CD4+ T cells sorted from blood. The receptors shown here come from a human donor in good health. Some clones in this sample may be carry-over from other donors' samples. Both conserved end residues are part of each CDR3. The D gene is left open where the match is weak. Size is omitted from some rows. Given values are once, few, many or a class for expanded clones.

TGTGCCAGTACCTCGTCCCAGAGGGGGGGCACTGAAGCTTTCTTT | CASTSSQRGGTEAFF | TRBV19 | . | TRBJ1-1 | .
TGTGCCAGCAGCGTCACTAAGACCTACGAGCAGTACTTC | CASSVTKTYEQYF | TRBV14 | . | TRBJ2-7 | .
TGTGCCAGTAGTAAAGGACAGGTGAACACTGAAGCTTTCTTT | CASSKGQVNTEAFF | TRBV19 | once | TRBJ1-1 | TRBD1
TGTGCCAGCAGGCGTGTGGGGGTACTTTACGAGCAGTACTTC | CASRRVGVLYEQYF | TRBV27 | . | TRBJ2-7 | .
TGCGCCAGCAGCTTACCCGGGACTAGGTCTAATGAGCAGTTCTTC | CASSLPGTRSNEQFF | TRBV4-1 | . | TRBJ2-1 | TRBD2
TGCGCCAGCAGTGAGACACGGGAGAACACTGAAGCTTTCTTT | CASSETRENTEAFF | TRBV10-1 | . | TRBJ1-1 | .
TGTGCCAGCAGCTGGGTACTAGCGGGAGTAGGCAATGAGCAGTTCTTC | CASSWVLAGVGNEQFF | TRBV11-2 | . | TRBJ2-1 | TRBD2
TGTGCCAGTAGTATACCCGCAACTAGCGGGAGGGCCGGAGGGTACACAGATACGCAGTATTTT | CASSIPATSGRAGGYTDTQYF | TRBV19 | once | TRBJ2-3 | TRBD2
TGCGCCAGCAGCCAAGATCTGGGGTACCAAGAGACCCAGTACTTC | CASSQDLGYQETQYF | TRBV4-1 | once | TRBJ2-5 | .
TGTGCCAGCAGTGAAATCTGGCAGGGTATGTACGAGCAGTACTTC | CASSEIWQGMYEQYF | TRBV6-1 | . | TRBJ2-7 | .
TGTGCCATCAGCGACCGGGACAGCTCCTACGAGCAGTACTTC | CAISDRDSSYEQYF | TRBV10-3 | . | TRBJ2-7 | TRBD1
TGTGCCAGCAGTACCCGAAGTAGCACTGAAGCTTTCTTT | CASSTRSSTEAFF | TRBV6-5 | . | TRBJ1-1 | .
TGCGCCAGCAGTCAATTGGGACACTCCGGGCGTGCTGGAAACACCATATATTTT | CASSQLGHSGRAGNTIYF | TRBV23-1 | . | TRBJ1-3 | .
TGTGCCACCAGCAGACGATCGACAGGGCTAGGGTCTGAAGCTTTCTTT | CATSRRSTGLGSEAFF | TRBV15 | . | TRBJ1-1 | TRBD1
TGTGCCAGCAGCCAATCCGGGACTAGACACTACAATGAGCAGTTCTTC | CASSQSGTRHYNEQFF | TRBV7-3 | . | TRBJ2-1 | TRBD2
TGTGCCAGCAGCCCCTGGGAGGGTCTGGGTGAAAAACTGTTTTTT | CASSPWEGLGEKLFF | TRBV5-6 | few | TRBJ1-4 | .
TGTGCCAGCAGTTTATCGCCCCTCGGGGGCGAGACCCAGTACTTC | CASSLSPLGGETQYF | TRBV27 | . | TRBJ2-5 | .
TGTGCCAGCAGTTACTCGTCCAACACCCTCAATGGCTACACCTTC | CASSYSSNTLNGYTF | TRBV6-5 | once | TRBJ1-2 | .
TGCGCCAGCAGCTTGGCCTTTGCAGGGGGTTATGGCTACACCTTC | CASSLAFAGGYGYTF | TRBV5-1 | . | TRBJ1-2 | TRBD1
TGTGCCAGCAGCTTAAGTCCGGACAGGGCTTACGAGCAGTACTTC | CASSLSPDRAYEQYF | TRBV7-3 | few | TRBJ2-7 | TRBD1
TGTGCCAGAAGCCCCCATGAAGCTTTCTTT | CARSPHEAFF | TRBV5-3 | . | TRBJ1-1 | .
TGTGCAAGTCGCTTAGCGACTTGCGGGAGTCGGTTCACTGAGCAGTTCTTC | CASRLATCGSRFTEQFF | TRBV12-2 | . | TRBJ2-1 | .
TGCAGCGCCCCGTTTGACAGGAACCAAGAGACCCAGTACTTC | CSAPFDRNQETQYF | TRBV29-1 | . | TRBJ2-5 | .
TGCGCCAGCAGCTTATCCGGAGGTCAGACTAATGAAAAACTGTTTTTT | CASSLSGGQTNEKLFF | TRBV5-1 | . | TRBJ1-4 | .
TGTGCCAGCAGCGTTTCGGGGCAGAGCGAAAAACTGTTTTTT | CASSVSGQSEKLFF | TRBV9 | . | TRBJ1-4 | .
TGTGCCAGCAGCCGGGGACAGGCGAACACTGAAGCTTTCTTT | CASSRGQANTEAFF | TRBV7-9 | . | TRBJ1-1 | TRBD1
TGTGCCAGCAGCGACCTGGGCCCCTCCGGGGATACGCAGTATTTT | CASSDLGPSGDTQYF | TRBV7-2 | . | TRBJ2-3 | .
TGTGCCAGTAGTTTTCAGGATAGCAATCAGCCCCAGCATTTT | CASSFQDSNQPQHF | TRBV19 | . | TRBJ1-5 | .
TGTGCCAGCAGCGTAGCGGGAGGTGCCAAAAACATTCAGTACTTC | CASSVAGGAKNIQYF | TRBV14 | . | TRBJ2-4 | TRBD2
TGTGCCAGCAGTGGACCCCGTCGGGGTAGCAAAGAGACCCAGTACTTC | CASSGPRRGSKETQYF | TRBV28 | . | TRBJ2-5 | .
TGTGCCAGCAGCTTGGAGGGGACTAGCATCCATGAGCAGTTCTTC | CASSLEGTSIHEQFF | TRBV7-3 | . | TRBJ2-1 | TRBD2
TGTGCCAGCAGTACGGACAGGGGAAGAAGTGGCTACACCTTC | CASSTDRGRSGYTF | TRBV27 | . | TRBJ1-2 | TRBD1
TGTGCCTGGAGTGTCCAGGGAGGGAGCACAGATACGCAGTATTTT | CAWSVQGGSTDTQYF | TRBV30 | . | TRBJ2-3 | TRBD2
TGCAGCGTTGGGATCGGACAGGGTGGCGGCTACACCTTC | CSVGIGQGGGYTF | TRBV29-1 | once | TRBJ1-2 | TRBD1
TGTGCCAGTGCCCTCGGACGTGGCTATGGCTACACCTTC | CASALGRGYGYTF | TRBV19 | . | TRBJ1-2 | .
TGCGCCAGCAGTGTAGCGGGAGCCTACAATGAGCAGTTCTTC | CASSVAGAYNEQFF | TRBV10-1 | . | TRBJ2-1 | TRBD2
TGTGCCAGCGGCGAGGGACGGCAGCAGTTCTTC | CASGEGRQQFF | TRBV2 | . | TRBJ2-1 | .
TGTGCCAGTAGTCTCGACCGGGACAGAGGGTATGGCTACACCTTC | CASSLDRDRGYGYTF | TRBV19 | once | TRBJ1-2 | TRBD1
TGTGCCAGCAGTTTAGCTCGGGTTGACTATGGCTACACCTTC | CASSLARVDYGYTF | TRBV28 | . | TRBJ1-2 | .
TGTGCCAGCTCCCCCGTCGCAGATTCCCTCTCTGGAAACACCATATATTTT | CASSPVADSLSGNTIYF | TRBV18 | once | TRBJ1-3 | .
TGTGCTAGTGGTTTGGTATTGTCGCGGGAGGGAAATGAGCAGTTCTTC | CASGLVLSREGNEQFF | TRBV12-5 | . | TRBJ2-1 | TRBD2
TGTGCCAGCAGTCCGGGAGGGCCGTACGAGCAGTACTTC | CASSPGGPYEQYF | TRBV2 | . | TRBJ2-7 | TRBD2
TGTGCCAGTACCCGCCGGGGGTTGGGGGCGGCTGAAAAACTGTTTTTT | CASTRRGLGAAEKLFF | TRBV19 | . | TRBJ1-4 | .
TGCAGCGGGACCTCAAGCGGGGGTGTAAATGAGCAGTTCTTC | CSGTSSGGVNEQFF | TRBV29-1 | . | TRBJ2-1 | TRBD2
TGTGCCAGCAGCCGTGCAACACAGGGTTGGAGCGGGGAGCTGTTTTTT | CASSRATQGWSGELFF | TRBV7-2 | . | TRBJ2-2 | .
TGCGCCAGCAGTTGGACTAGCGGGTCCTACGAGCAGTACTTC | CASSWTSGSYEQYF | TRBV5-1 | once | TRBJ2-7 | TRBD2
TGTGCCATCAGTGCCCAAGCCGGGGAGCTGTTTTTT | CAISAQAGELFF | TRBV10-3 | . | TRBJ2-2 | .
TGCGCCAGCAGCCCGAGGACAGGGGCGAACACCGGGGAGCTGTTTTTT | CASSPRTGANTGELFF | TRBV5-1 | . | TRBJ2-2 | TRBD1
TGTGCCAGCAGGGCGGAACTCACCGGGGAGCTGTTTTTT | CASRAELTGELFF | TRBV2 | . | TRBJ2-2 | .
TGCAGCGGGGGAAGGAGCGGGAGTTCCGGGGAGCTGTTTTTT | CSGGRSGSSGELFF | TRBV29-1 | . | TRBJ2-2 | TRBD2
TGTGCCAGTAGGAGGGTCCACGCCTCCTACGAGCAGTACTTC | CASRRVHASYEQYF | TRBV19 | . | TRBJ2-7 | .
TGTGCCAGCAGTGGGGGGCTTACTAGCACAGATACGCAGTATTTT | CASSGGLTSTDTQYF | TRBV27 | . | TRBJ2-3 | .
TGTGCCAGCAGTACCGGGACCGCGACAGTCCATGAGCAGTTCTTC | CASSTGTATVHEQFF | TRBV28 | . | TRBJ2-1 | .
TGTGCCATCAGCCTATCAGGTTCAGGGGAAAAACTGTTTTTT | CAISLSGSGEKLFF | TRBV10-3 | . | TRBJ1-4 | .
TGTGCCAGCAGTAACGACATCCCTCCCTACGAGCAGTACTTC | CASSNDIPPYEQYF | TRBV6-5 | . | TRBJ2-7 | .
TGTGCCAGCAGCCAAGATAAAGCCTTTGAAACAGATACGCAGTATTTT | CASSQDKAFETDTQYF | TRBV14 | . | TRBJ2-3 | .
TGTGCCAGCAGTGAATTGCGGAGCCAAGAGACCCAGTACTTC | CASSELRSQETQYF | TRBV6-1 | . | TRBJ2-5 | .
TGCGCCAGCAGCTTGGGAGGTCAGGCGTACTCCTACGAGCAGTACTTC | CASSLGGQAYSYEQYF | TRBV5-1 | . | TRBJ2-7 | .